Shown below are 18 T cell receptor beta chains from a single sample sequenced in a study of sequential checkpoint blockade in melanoma. Sequenced by immunoSEQ multiplex PCR; TCRdb stores in-frame clones only, minus some. The table shows several thousand clones, with about 71% occurring only once. Treatment defined: randomized to nivolumab then ipilimumab (arm A) or the reverse (arm B). Source: CD8+ T cells sorted from blood (inferred from file names), taken from a patient given nivolumab and ipilimumab in sequence. These receptors were collected from a human donor with melanoma.

The chain couples TRBV9 to TRBJ2-7; possibly TRBD2 for D (6 bases). V lost 0 bases to trimming and J lost 3 bases, with 10 bases between them. CDR3 size: 14 residues. Germline V gives CDR1 SGDLS, CDR2 YYNGEE. The CDR3 spells CASSVAGVGYEQYF. DNA of the CDR3: TGTGCCAGCAGCGTAGCGGGAGTAGGCTACGAGCAGTACTTC.

The chain is built from TRBV4-3 and TRBJ2-7; 9 nucleotides align to TRBD2. CDR3 size: 14 residues. V shed 4 bases, J shed 7 bases, and the junction held 8 bases outside the gene matches. Per germline, CDR1 LGHNA and CDR2 YSLEER. CDR3 residues: CASSPKAGGQEQYF. The CDR3 region has the DNA TGCGCCAGCAGCCCCAAGGCGGGGGGGCAGGAGCAGTACTTC.

This clone was seen only a few times. The chain recombines TRBV27 with TRBJ2-1, with 10 bases fitting TRBD2. From germline, CDR1 is MNHEY and CDR2 SMNVEV (reference sequence). The CDR3 is made up of 18 amino acids. Trimming removed 4 bases from V and 3 bases from J; junction bases left unmatched: 12. The CDR3 region has the DNA TGTGCCAGCAGTTGGGGGGCCCCGGGACTAGCGTACTACAATGAGCAGTTCTTC. This gives the protein CASSWGAPGLAYYNEQFF.

This clone counts as medium-sized (0.01 to 0.1%). This chain links TRBV27 with TRBJ1-5, with a weak D call TRBD1 (6 bases). The CDR3 extends over 13 amino acids. Germline V CDR1 and CDR2: MNHEY, SMNVEV (reference sequence). V was trimmed by 8 bases and J by 3 bases, leaving 11 bases between them. Here the CDR3 reads CASGDTTNQPQHF. The CDR3 DNA reads TGTGCCAGCGGGGACACCACCAATCAGCCCCAGCATTTT.

The DNA for the CDR3 is TGTGCCAGCAGTGAAGATAGCGGGGGGGGTCAAGAGACCCAGTACTTC. Amino acid sequence: CASSEDSGGGQETQYF. This chain links TRBV6-4 with TRBJ2-5, with 11 bases identical to TRBD2. V lost 3 bases, J lost 2 bases, and 5 bases stayed unmatched. This CDR3 contains 16 residues. Germline V CDR1 and CDR2: MRHNA, SNTAGT.

CDR3 nucleotide sequence: TGTGCCAGCAGCGTAAGTGGGAGAGGGCTGAAAGATAATGAGCAGTTCTTC. Protein sequence: CASSVSGRGLKDNEQFF. This chain uses TRBV9 with TRBJ2-1; possible D gene TRBD2, 5 bases. CDR3 length: 17 amino acids. CDR1 and CDR2 from the germline V gene are SGDLS and YYNGEE. Deletions cut 1 base from V and 7 bases from J, with 21 bases between.

The chain employs TRBV7-9 and TRBJ1-2; D ambiguous. The CDR3 runs to 17 residues. V lost 2 bases and J lost 5, with 21 bases in between. Germline V gene lookup returns CDR1 SEHNR and CDR2 FQNEAQ (reference sequence). The CDR3 sequence is CASSLYGAGRELYGYTF. The CDR3 DNA is TGTGCCAGCAGCTTATATGGAGCCGGACGGGAACTTTATGGCTACACCTTC. Together with reference TRBV7-9 and TRBJ1-2, the CDR3 gives the full variable domain: DTGVSQNPRHKITKRGQNVTFRCDPISEHNRLYWYRQTLGQGPEFLTYFQNEAQLEKSRLLSDRFSAERPKGSFSTLEIQRTEQGDSAMYLCASSLYGAGRELYGYTFGSGTRLTVV.

This clone is deemed large. The same CDR3 arises from other DNA sequences in this sample as well. This chain links TRBV19 with TRBJ1-5; 9 bases are shared with TRBD1. Trimming took 5 bases from V and 6 from J; bases not matched to a gene: 2. CDR1 and CDR2 from the germline V gene are LNHDA and SQIVND (reference sequence). This CDR3 region has 13 residues. CDR3 sequence: CASSGQGSQPQHF. CDR3 DNA: TGTGCCAGTAGTGGACAGGGGAGTCAGCCCCAGCATTTT.

Only a few counts were recorded for this clone. V is TRBV19 and J is TRBJ1-2, with D unresolved. CDR3 size: 12 residues. The germline V gene encodes CDR1 LNHDA and CDR2 SQIVND (reference sequence). V lost 7 bases to trimming and J lost 8 bases, with 14 bases between them. In DNA, the CDR3 is TGTGCCAGTAACAATCCCGCGGCGGGCTACACCTTC. Protein: CASNNPAAGYTF.

The chain carries TRBV27 and TRBJ2-7, with 7 bases aligning to TRBD2. J was trimmed by 2 bases and V by 7 bases; bases with no gene match: 8. CDR1 MNHEY and CDR2 SMNVEV come from the germline V gene (reference sequence). The CDR3 sequence is 14 residues long. CDR3 in amino acids: CASNGEGGAYEQYF. CDR3 coding DNA: TGTGCCAGCAATGGGGAGGGTGGGGCCTACGAGCAGTACTTC.

This sequence joins TRBV6-5 and TRBJ2-1, with 7 bases that match TRBD2. The junction had 10 bases not matched to a gene; V was cut back by 6 bases and J by 5 bases. CDR1 and CDR2 from the germline V gene are MNHEY and SVGAGI. This CDR3 contains 15 residues. This CDR3 reads CASSEIAGGNNEQFF. CDR3 DNA sequence: TGTGCCAGCAGCGAGATAGCGGGTGGGAACAATGAGCAGTTCTTC.

This clone showed up just once. The rearrangement uses TRBV28 and TRBJ2-7, with TRBD1 matching over 7 bases. The trim removed 1 base at V and 2 bases at J, leaving 11 bases unmatched. This CDR3 contains 17 residues. Germline lookup yields CDR1 MDHEN and CDR2 SYDVKM. In DNA, the CDR3 is TGTGCCAGCAGTTTATTGGTCGGGGAGACAGGGCCCTACGAGCAGTACTTC. Translating gives CASSLLVGETGPYEQYF.

The rearrangement uses TRBV19 and TRBJ2-1; 8 bases line up with TRBD1. V was pared by 1 base and J by 7 bases, with 6 bases of the junction left unmatched. This CDR3 region has 15 residues. The germline V gene has CDR1 LNHDA and CDR2 SQIVND (reference sequence). The DNA for the CDR3 is TGTGCCAGTAGTATAGGGACAGGGATTGTGAATGAGCAGTTCTTC. Translating gives CASSIGTGIVNEQFF.

The chain uses TRBV7-8 and TRBJ2-5; D is perhaps TRBD1 (6 bases). This CDR3 has 14 amino acids. Between the trimmed V and J ends, which lost 4 bases and 5 bases, there was a span of 14 bases. The germline V gene has CDR1 SGHVS and CDR2 FQNEAQ. CDR3 loop: CASSSFDRSETQYF. DNA of the CDR3: TGTGCCAGCAGCTCATTTGACAGGTCGGAGACCCAGTACTTC.

This clone was counted only a few times. The chain has TRBV4-1 and TRBJ2-5; 7 bases are shared with TRBD2. The CDR3 extends over 15 amino acids. Germline trimming cut 4 bases from V and 1 base from J; bases unmatched to any gene: 6. Germline CDR1 is MGHRA and CDR2 is YSYEKL. CDR3 sequence reads: CASSRREGPQETQYF. Here the CDR3 DNA reads TGCGCCAGCAGCCGAAGGGAGGGCCCCCAAGAGACCCAGTACTTC.

This clone showed up just a few times. This sequence joins TRBV6-5 and TRBJ1-5; perhaps TRBD1 as D (6 bases). V lost 5 bases to trimming and J lost 9 bases, with 14 bases between them. The germline V gene encodes CDR1 MNHEY and CDR2 SVGAGI. This CDR3 comprises 13 residues. The CDR3 DNA reads TGTGCCAGCAGTCGAGGACAGCTTAGGCCCCAGCATTTT. Its translation: CASSRGQLRPQHF.

The chain is built from TRBV7-8 and TRBJ2-7; 9 nucleotides line up with TRBD2. The CDR3 runs to 13 residues. V was clipped by 7 bases and J by 3 bases; unmatched bases: 4. CDR1 is SGHVS, CDR2 FQNEAQ, per germline. CDR3 region: CASMSSGSYEQYF. CDR3 nucleotide sequence: TGTGCCAGCATGAGTAGCGGGAGCTACGAGCAGTACTTC.

This clone is deemed large. This chain uses TRBV27 with TRBJ2-7; no clear D gene. CDR3 length: 14 residues. The ends were cut back, 4 bases at V and 2 bases at J, with 12 bases in the middle. Germline CDR1 reads MNHEY; CDR2 reads SMNVEV (reference sequence). Here the CDR3 reads CASSWASPAYEQYF. CDR3 sequence (DNA): TGTGCCAGCAGTTGGGCTTCTCCTGCCTACGAGCAGTACTTC.